This T cell receptor (beta chain) was observed in a study of cytomegalovirus exposure and HLA in healthy donors (TCRdb year 2017). About the full investigation: According to an earlier analysis of a few hundred of the donors, about 179 million T cells yielded 95 million to 140 million unique TCR beta sequences and approximately 300 Gb of sequence data. An early release that covered 640 HLA-typed donors contained around 300 gigabases of sequencing data and 70 million to 100 million unique TCR sequences. Of the roughly 390 genotyped donors, around 81% fell in the genetic ancestry cluster associated with self-reported Caucasian donors. The study aimed to test whether cataloging public T cell receptors could reveal signatures of past pathogen exposure. Using immunosequencing, the study profiled T cell repertoires from 550 to 750 subjects and related those repertoires to cytomegalovirus serostatus. Along with the roughly 670-subject first cohort, a separate validation cohort of roughly 110 different subjects was used. High-throughput TCR immunosequencing, statistical association of individual TCRs with disease status, and machine learning were combined to predict cytomegalovirus infection status. A later analysis re-examined previously published TCR beta repertoires from more than 600 donors and added high-resolution HLA genotyping to investigate patterns of TCR occurrence. Rather than drawing on any new phenotypic data, the later analysis identified candidate immune exposures from TCR beta sequences and the way those sequences occurred across donors. In an earlier analysis of 587 of the donors, high-throughput TCR beta sequencing was used to judge whether each TCR beta V gene segment behaved as functional or pseudogenic. Alongside the repertoire data, information on donor age, sex, ethnicity and CMV serostatus was compiled. A later genetic analysis used genome-wide SNP genotypes for about 55% of the 666 donors, treating that subset as a discovery cohort. Every discovery cohort repertoire had been produced on one sequencing platform. HLA typing covered class I and class II loci at four-digit resolution. Typing coverage varied by locus: roughly 620-640 donors for A, B, C, DRB1 and DQB1; approximately 520 for DQA1; over 600 for DPA1; fewer than 480 for DPB1. Because of strong linkage in the cohort, four to six DR-DQ haplotypes were treated as single units for association and clustering. Among around 400 genotyped donors of the cohort, an average of around 250,000 unique TCR beta nucleotide sequences was sequenced per donor, of which about 18% were non-productive. Study-level results and caveats: The study listed 150 to 200 TCR beta chains as associated with cytomegalovirus. A further reported finding was that TCR beta sequences accurately predicted the HLA-A and HLA-B alleles for most subjects in the first cohort. In this cohort, only TCR beta chains were sequenced, and detectable features were limited by the absence of alpha or paired-chain data. In vitro tests confirmed that a few of the cytomegalovirus-associated TCR beta chains recognize cytomegalovirus antigens. In a later analysis, several top co-occurrence clusters were reported to appear linked to parvovirus B19, influenza, CMV and Epstein-Barr virus. For the cohort, immune exposure information was limited to CMV serostatus. Most CMV-associated TCR beta chains appeared to be HLA-restricted in a later analysis, and the HLA associations seemed to be driven largely by CMV exposure. Strong co-occurrence of HLA alleles, especially DR and DQ, made assigning TCR associations to individual alleles difficult. According to a later genetic analysis, donors in an Asian-associated ancestry cluster had fewer N-insertions in productive TCRs than the approximately 700-donor mean. A later genetic analysis associated a missense DCLRE1C variant with V-gene and J-gene trimming of TCR beta chains, and an independent cohort replicated the association. In a later analysis, HLA-associated TCR beta chains showed more clonal expansion and lower generation probabilities than non-associated chains that were equally common. Cytomegalovirus status was reported to be diagnosed by the classifier with high specificity and sensitivity in both the original and validation cohorts. HLA typing was unavailable for some donors at each locus, so association tests used only the typed subset. Because the 87-base-pair reads could not distinguish some IMGT-functional V segments, including TRBV6-2 and TRBV6-3, those segments were excluded. An earlier analysis of 587 of the donors showed that most TCR beta V segments appeared in productive rearrangements either about 87% or about 30% of the time, which broadly matched IMGT annotations. According to a later analysis, TCR association rates differed among HLA loci, with DRB1 alleles showing the most associated TCRs and HLA-C alleles showing the fewest. Most TCR sequences were observed very rarely across donors, whereas some public TCRs were present in many individuals. The authors suggested that the approach could potentially be extended to other disease states and immunological phenotypes. A later analysis associated 16,951 TCR beta sequences with specific HLA alleles at a false discovery rate of 0.05. Correlated functional status among segregating V segments might be attributable to linkage disequilibrium, but an unknown experimental factor could not be ruled out. The earlier analysis of 587 of the donors excluded roughly 17 rarely observed V segments, including chromosome 9 orphons, because counts were too low. A cluster of highly shared sequence variants was judged likely to be a technical artifact of the sequencing pipeline. The presence/absence analyses assumed that sequencing depth was roughly uniform across donors, and that assumption may not be true.

The library relied on the immunoSEQ multiplex PCR assay. For the multiplex PCR, a mixture combining 60 forward primers for TCR Vbeta segments and 13 reverse primers for TCR Jbeta segments was used. Amplification of the CDR3 region of rearranged TCR beta genes was performed with a multiplex PCR assay on genomic DNA. Amplified TCR beta libraries were sequenced as 87-base-pair reads on the Illumina HiSeq System. In the paper's pipeline: A later analysis tallied around 82 million unique TCR beta chains across the 666 repertoires, and around 12 million of those chains were shared by two or more donors. To remove PCR and sequencing errors, raw reads were error-corrected and collapsed into unique sequences using a nearest-neighbor algorithm that merged closely related sequences. To assign V, D and J gene segments, CDR3 sequences were aligned to IMGT reference sequences. For a sequence to be retained, at least a six-nucleotide match to both a V gene segment and a J gene segment was required. A rearrangement counted as productive if the CDR3 had no stop codons and remained in frame with V and J, and every other rearrangement counted as non-productive. Following IMGT convention, CDR3 was defined as the stretch from the second conserved V-encoded cysteine up to the conserved J-encoded phenylalanine. The earlier analysis of approximately 590 of the donors excluded any sequence lacking an unambiguous match to a single V gene segment. In an earlier analysis of some 590 of the donors, a V segment was called functional when productive rearrangements were above 56.7%, and segregating when the standard deviation between donors exceeded 5%. To diagnose cytomegalovirus status from the catalog of TCR beta chain sequences, a statistical classification framework was built. In a later analysis, V and J genes were assigned by comparing TCR nucleotide sequences against IMGT/GENE-DB human TR gene sequences. In a later analysis, CDR3 sequences and most-parsimonious VDJ recombination scenarios were assigned using the TCRdist pipeline. In a later analysis, each TCR beta chain was defined by its CDR3 amino acid sequence together with its V-gene family, and reads without a unique V-gene family were excluded. As a way to deal with suspected cross-contamination and a sequencing artifact, a later analysis dropped approximately 570 nucleotide sequences that were highly shared and had low generation probability. A later analysis calculated a clonal expansion index for each public chain from normalized within-repertoire ranks of inferred template counts. In a later analysis, generation probabilities were computed with a VDJ recombination model fitted to out-of-frame rearrangements, and the resulting probabilities were checked against IGoR. A later analysis scored TCR-TCR, TCR-HLA and TCR-CMV co-occurrence with hypergeometric tests, applying a repertoire-size bias correction to TCR pairs. A later analysis estimated false discovery rates by permuting HLA or CMV assignments 20 times. In a later analysis, co-occurring TCRs were grouped using DBSCAN, with TCRdist sequence similarity added in when clustering inside HLA-allele-positive subsets. Co-occurrence clustering excluded repertoires with fewer than 30,000 or more than 120,000 public chains, plus five with anomalous nucleotide sharing. The table was pulled from immuneACCESS by TCRdb, which kept in-frame rearrangements only. Such tables lose some clones; where checked, under half of the loss comes from unresolved V genes, and the rest has no known cause. Clonal size and the V and J genes are those of that table, whereas D and trimming came from the DNA. This sample gives 250,000 to 350,000 clones in total; roughly 85% of them show up just once. Clones ranked in the top ten supply almost 4% of the sample.

From the cysteine through the phenylalanine, the CDR3 covers 18 amino acids. Only CDR3 DNA remains: 54 bases, in frame from the first base. V loses 6 bases at its end and J loses 7 bases; junction bases beyond the gene matches: 15. Looking up the germline V gene yields CDR1 SNHLY and CDR2 FYNNEI. Worth noting for this clone: Its antigen specificity is not known. Nothing much larger sits one base from this clone, and base qualities are not available.

The cohort was made up of about 670 healthy bone marrow donors. At the time of sampling, every cohort member was nominally healthy, though immune exposures that went unrecorded were likely present. The donor was CMV seropositive and was included in the group of 250 to 300 seropositive cohort members. A peripheral blood sample was provided by each donor, and peripheral blood mononuclear cells were used for TCR beta sequencing. Genomic DNA was extracted from the blood cell samples with the Qiagen DNeasy Blood Extraction Kit. Sequencing used PBMCs. This receptor was identified in a man aged 35-49 years in good health and CMV-seropositive. The chain joins TRBV2 to TRBJ2-1, with 13 junctional bases fitting TRBD2. At the DNA level, the sequence is TGTGCCAGCAGCGATCCACACACTAGCGGGAGGGCGTCAAATGAGCAGTTCTTC. It translates as CASSDPHTSGRASNEQFF.